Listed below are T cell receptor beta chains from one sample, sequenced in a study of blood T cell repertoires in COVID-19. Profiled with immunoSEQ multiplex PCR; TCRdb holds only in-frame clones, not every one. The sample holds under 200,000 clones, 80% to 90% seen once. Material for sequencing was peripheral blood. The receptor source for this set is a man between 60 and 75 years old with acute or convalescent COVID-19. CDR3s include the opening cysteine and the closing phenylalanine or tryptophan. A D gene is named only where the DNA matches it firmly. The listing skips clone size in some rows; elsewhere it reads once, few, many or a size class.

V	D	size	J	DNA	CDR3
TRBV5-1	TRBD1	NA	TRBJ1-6	TGCGCCAGCAGCGAGGGACAGGTGTTTTCACCCCTCCACTTT	CASSEGQVFSPLHF
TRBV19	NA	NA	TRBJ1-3	TGTGCCAGTAGTATATCCCCAGGGCCAGCGAACACCATATATTTT	CASSISPGPANTIYF
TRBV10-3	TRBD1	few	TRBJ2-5	TGTGCCATCAACCCGGGACAGGGTATCCAAGAGACCCAGTACTTC	CAINPGQGIQETQYF
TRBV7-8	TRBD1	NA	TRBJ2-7	TGTGCCAGCAGCTTAGGAGGGGGCCCCTACGAGCAGTACTTC	CASSLGGGPYEQYF
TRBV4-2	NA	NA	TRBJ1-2	TGTGCCAGCAGCCAAGTGCTGCAGGGGCCCACAGGTGGCTACACCTTC	CASSQVLQGPTGGYTF
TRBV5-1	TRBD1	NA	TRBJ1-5	TGCGCCAGCAGCCCCAACCGAGACAGGGGGGATCAGCCCCAGCATTTT	CASSPNRDRGDQPQHF
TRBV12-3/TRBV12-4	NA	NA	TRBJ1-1	TGTGCCAGCAGTTTGCAGGGGCTCGCTGAAGCTTTCTTT	CASSLQGLAEAFF
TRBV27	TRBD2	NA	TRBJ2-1	TGTGCCAGCAGTACAACGGGGACGTGGACTAGCGGGAGAGGCACCTACAATGAGCAGTTCTTC	CASSTTGTWTSGRGTYNEQFF
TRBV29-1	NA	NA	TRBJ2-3	TGCAGCGCCCGGCCTAGCTGGACAGCGGTCACAGATACGCAGTATTTT	CSARPSWTAVTDTQYF
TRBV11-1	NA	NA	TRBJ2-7	TGTGCCAGCAGTCAGAGCGGGGACAGGACCTACGAGCAGTACTTC	CASSQSGDRTYEQYF
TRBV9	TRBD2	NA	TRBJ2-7	TGTGCCAGCAGCGGACGAATTGGGACTAGCGGGATTGATTCCGCCTACGAGCAGTACTTC	CASSGRIGTSGIDSAYEQYF
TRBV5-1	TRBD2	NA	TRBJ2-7	TGCGCCAGCAGCTCGGGGATAGCGGGAGTAGGGTACGAGCAGTACTTC	CASSSGIAGVGYEQYF
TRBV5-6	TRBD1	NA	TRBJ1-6	TGTGCCAGCAGCAGGGCGGACAGGAGGTATTCACCCCTCCACTTT	CASSRADRRYSPLHF
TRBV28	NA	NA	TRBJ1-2	TGTGCCAGCAGTTTAGAACAGCCGGGAGGCTACACCTTC	CASSLEQPGGYTF
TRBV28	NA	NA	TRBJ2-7	TGTGCCAGCAGTTTGCCACAGGGTGCCTACGAGCAGTACTTC	CASSLPQGAYEQYF
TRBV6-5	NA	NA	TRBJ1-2	TGTGCCAGCAGATTACTCGAAGCAGGGAACTATGGCTACACCTTC	CASRLLEAGNYGYTF
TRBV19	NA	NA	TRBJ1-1	TGTGCCAGTAGTTCCCATACAGGGTCCCCAGGGACGGCTTTCTTT	CASSSHTGSPGTAFF
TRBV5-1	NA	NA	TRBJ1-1	TGCGCCAGCAGCTCGCGGGGAGAGGGGACTGAAGCTTTCTTT	CASSSRGEGTEAFF
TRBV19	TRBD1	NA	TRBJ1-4	TGTGCCAGTAGTTCCGGGACAGTCGAAAAACTGTTTTTT	CASSSGTVEKLFF
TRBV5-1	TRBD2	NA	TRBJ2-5	TGCGCCAGCAGCCCTAGCGGGAGCGCGGGAGAGACCCAGTACTTC	CASSPSGSAGETQYF
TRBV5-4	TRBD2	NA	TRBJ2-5	TGTGCCAGCAGCTCTCCGACTAGCGGGAGAGAGACCCAGTACTTC	CASSSPTSGRETQYF
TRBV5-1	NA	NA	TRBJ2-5	TGCGCCAGCAGCTTGGGTGTAGGGGCCCAAGAGACCCAGTACTTC	CASSLGVGAQETQYF
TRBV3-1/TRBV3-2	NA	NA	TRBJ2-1	TGTGCCAGCAGCCGGCTGGACTACGGTGAGCAGTTCTTC	CASSRLDYGEQFF
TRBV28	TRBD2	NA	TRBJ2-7	TGTGCCAGCAGTTTGGGACTAGCGGGGATAAGAGAGCAGTACTTC	CASSLGLAGIREQYF
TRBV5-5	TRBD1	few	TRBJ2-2	TGTGCCAGCAGCTCGGGACAGGGCGCCGGGGAGCTGTTTTTT	CASSSGQGAGELFF
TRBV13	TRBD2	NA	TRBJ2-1	TGTGCCAGCAGAAGACTAGCGGGGCCCAATGAGCAGTTCTTC	CASRRLAGPNEQFF
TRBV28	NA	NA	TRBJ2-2	TGCGCCAGCAGTTTATTGTCCCAGAACACCGGGGAGCTGTTTTTT	CASSLLSQNTGELFF
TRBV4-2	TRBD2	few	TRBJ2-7	TGTGCCAGCAGCCTGTGGGCGGGAGGCGTTTACGAGCAGTACTTC	CASSLWAGGVYEQYF
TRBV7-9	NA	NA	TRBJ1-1	TGTGCCAGCAGCCGACCGACAGAGAACACTGAAGCTTTCTTT	CASSRPTENTEAFF
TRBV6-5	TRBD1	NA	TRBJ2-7	TGTGCCAGCAGTAACAGGGGGAACTCCTACGAGCAGTACTTC	CASSNRGNSYEQYF
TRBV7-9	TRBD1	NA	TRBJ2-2	TGTGCCAGCAGCTTAGCCCTGGGACAGGGCAGGCCCGGGGAGCTGTTTTTT	CASSLALGQGRPGELFF
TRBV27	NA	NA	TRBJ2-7	TGTGCCAGCAGTTTACTCGCGGGATCGACCTACGAGCAGTACTTC	CASSLLAGSTYEQYF
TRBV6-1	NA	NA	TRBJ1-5	TGTGCCAGCAGTGAAGCGCGAGGCAGTCATAGCAATCAGCCCCAGCATTTT	CASSEARGSHSNQPQHF
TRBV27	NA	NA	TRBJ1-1	TGTGCCAGCAGTTTCCAACAGAACACTGAAGCTTTCTTT	CASSFQQNTEAFF
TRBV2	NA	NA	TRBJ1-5	TGTGCCAGCAGAGGGGGAATCGGCGGTCAGCCCCAGCATTTT	CASRGGIGGQPQHF
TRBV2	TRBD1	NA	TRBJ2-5	TGTGCCATCTCAGACAGGGCTGAGACCCAGTACTTC	CAISDRAETQYF
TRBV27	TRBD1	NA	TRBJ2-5	TGTGCCAGCAGTTTATCGAGACAGGGGGTCCGCCAAGAGACCCAGTACTTC	CASSLSRQGVRQETQYF
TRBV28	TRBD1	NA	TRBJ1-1	TGTGCCAGCAGTATATCCGAAGCCGGGACAGCCCCTGAAGCTTTCTTT	CASSISEAGTAPEAFF
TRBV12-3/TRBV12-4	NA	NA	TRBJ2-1	TGTGCCAGCAGTCGTCATCAGAATGAGCAGTTCTTC	CASSRHQNEQFF
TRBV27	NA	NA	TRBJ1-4	TGTGCCAGCGGAGACAGAGGTTATGAAAAACTGTTTTTT	CASGDRGYEKLFF
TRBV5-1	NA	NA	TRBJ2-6	TGCGCCAGCAGCCCCCAGGGCTCTGGGGCCAACGTCCTGACTTTC	CASSPQGSGANVLTF
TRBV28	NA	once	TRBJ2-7	TGTGCCAGCAGCGTTTCGGACTCCGGGGAGCAGTACTTC	CASSVSDSGEQYF
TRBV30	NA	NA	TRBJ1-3	TGTGCCTGGAGTGCGGGTGGTGGAAACACCATATATTTT	CAWSAGGGNTIYF
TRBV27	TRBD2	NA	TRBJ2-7	TGTGCCAGCAGTTCCCCGAGTACTAGCGGGAGGTTTTACGAGCAGTACTTC	CASSSPSTSGRFYEQYF
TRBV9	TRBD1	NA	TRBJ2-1	TGTGCCAGCAGCGTAGAGGGGACAGGGCCTGGCGATGAGCAGTTCTTC	CASSVEGTGPGDEQFF
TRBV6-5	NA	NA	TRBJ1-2	TGTGCCAGCACCCTGGGGCAGGGGCACTATGGCTACACCTTC	CASTLGQGHYGYTF
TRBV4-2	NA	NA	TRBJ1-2	TGTGCCAGCAGCCAAGAGCTCCGGGAGGCATCTAACTATGGCTACACCTTC	CASSQELREASNYGYTF
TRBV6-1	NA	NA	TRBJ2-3	TGTGCCAGCAGTGAAGCGTTCGGGAGTTGGGATACGCAGTATTTT	CASSEAFGSWDTQYF
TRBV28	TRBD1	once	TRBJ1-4	TGTGCCAGCAGTGACATTGGGGCAGGGGGGAATGAAAAACTGTTTTTT	CASSDIGAGGNEKLFF
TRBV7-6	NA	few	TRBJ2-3	TGTGCCAGCAGCCTCCGCGGGACGGGAGTCACGGATACGCAGTATTTT	CASSLRGTGVTDTQYF
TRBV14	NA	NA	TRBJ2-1	TGTGCCAGCAGCCATTTGCAGGGGCGATACCAGTTCTTC	CASSHLQGRYQFF
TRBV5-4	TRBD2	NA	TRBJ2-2	TGTGCCAGCAGCCGGACTAGCGGGAGTTTCCCGAACACCGGGGAGCTGTTTTTT	CASSRTSGSFPNTGELFF
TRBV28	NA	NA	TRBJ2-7	TGTGCCAGCAGTTACCGATATGGAGGGGGCATTACCTACGAGCAGTACTTC	CASSYRYGGGITYEQYF
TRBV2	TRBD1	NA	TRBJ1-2	TGTGCCAGCAGTGAGACAGGGTCCTATGGCTACACCTTC	CASSETGSYGYTF
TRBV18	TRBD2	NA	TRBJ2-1	TGTGCCAGCTCAGGGTCTAGCGGGAGTTGGGGCAATGAGCAGTTCTTC	CASSGSSGSWGNEQFF
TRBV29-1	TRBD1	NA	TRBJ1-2	TGCAGCGTTGAAGATCATCCCCAGGGGGCGGATGGCTACACCTTC	CSVEDHPQGADGYTF